This record looks at one T cell receptor beta chain sequence and its context. These data come from a study of blood T cells in healthy people across ages. From germline, CDR1 is SGHAT and CDR2 FQNNGV. There are 14 residues in the CDR3. Trimming pared 5 bases from V and 11 bases from J, leaving 21 bases between. Peripheral blood was drawn, roughly 10 milliliters per donor. Then a second PCR, running roughly 6 to 12 cycles, was carried out with a sample-barcoded 5' primer and a J-beta primer mix. One entry per CDR3 protein results from TCRdb running MiXCR on the 5' RACE reads. The sample holds approximately 850,000 distinct CDR3 sequences, roughly 44% seen once.

The sample consisted of blood. The TCR comes from a man aged 55-75 years in good health. The chain has TRBV11-2 and TRBJ2-5; either TRBD1 or TRBD2 may supply D (5 bases each). CDR3: CASSPDIGLGEQYF. CDR3 nucleotide sequence: TGTGCCAGCAGCCCAGATATTGGATTGGGGGAGCAGTACTTC.